This T cell receptor (beta chain) was found in a study of graft-versus-host responses after intestinal transplantation. At the level of the study: The study gave all recipients anti-thymocyte globulin induction, then tacrolimus and steroids for three to four years.

Clones were read by immunoSEQ multiplex PCR, and TCRdb kept only the in-frame ones, dropping some. Of more than 70,000 clones listed, 85% to 95% are singletons. Concerning this clone itself: The target antigen is unknown.

This CDR3 comprises 14 residues. Trimming removed 4 bases from V and 2 bases from J; junction bases left unmatched: 5. The germline CDR1 and CDR2 sequences are SGHRS and YFSETQ. Notes on the study in general: GvH clone levels peaked in circulation, and this peak was associated with early post-transplant HvG declines. Within the allografts of patients who had graft-donor T cell macrochimerism, graft-versus-host to host-versus-graft clonal ratios were high. Ileal or blood samples showed some GvH clones first, and such clones were also found in recipient marrow.

The TCR originated in a human donor who was the organ donor for an intestinal transplant. The rearrangement links TRBV5-1 to TRBJ1-2; TRBD1 agrees at 7 bases. The sequencing here drew on unstimulated CD8+ T cells sorted from spleen or lymph node cells, taken before transplant. The CDR3 loop is CASSPLDRNYGYTF. DNA for the CDR3: TGCGCCAGCAGCCCGCTGGACAGGAACTATGGCTACACCTTC.